This T cell receptor beta chain is from a study of cytomegalovirus exposure and HLA in healthy donors. Turning to the study itself: Out of about 410 genotyped donors, about 81% belonged to the Caucasian-associated ancestry cluster. Study-wide results and limits: When analyzed later, a missense DCLRE1C variant was found to be linked to TCR beta V- and J-gene trimming. Per a prior analysis, the majority of TCR beta V segments were productive roughly 90% or roughly 30% of the time.

Germline values: CDR1 SEHNR, CDR2 FQNEAQ (reference sequence). This CDR3 has 12 amino acids. V was trimmed by 3 bases and J by 11 bases, leaving 13 bases between them. The PCR used 60 Vbeta and 13 Jbeta primers. The repertoire was sequenced with immunoSEQ multiplex PCR; TCRdb's copy has only in-frame clones and lacks some. In the table there are 90,000 to 130,000 clones, 65% to 75% of which are singletons. This clone has a handful of counts. Its antigen is still unknown. The donors (healthy individuals) were bone marrow donors. The clonotype comes from a man in his thirties or forties in good health and CMV-seropositive. V and J are TRBV7-9 and TRBJ1-1; maybe TRBD1 (6 bases). Sequenced sample: PBMCs. In DNA form, the CDR3 reads TGTGCCAGCAGCTTTTCAGGGGCCGGGGCTTTCTTT. Protein sequence: CASSFSGAGAFF. Full variable domain (outside the CDR3, taken from reference TRBV7-9 and TRBJ1-1): DTGVSQNPRHKITKRGQNVTFRCDPISEHNRLYWYRQTLGQGPEFLTYFQNEAQLEKSRLLSDRFSAERPKGSFSTLEIQRTEQGDSAMYLCASSFSGAGAFFGQGTRLTVV.